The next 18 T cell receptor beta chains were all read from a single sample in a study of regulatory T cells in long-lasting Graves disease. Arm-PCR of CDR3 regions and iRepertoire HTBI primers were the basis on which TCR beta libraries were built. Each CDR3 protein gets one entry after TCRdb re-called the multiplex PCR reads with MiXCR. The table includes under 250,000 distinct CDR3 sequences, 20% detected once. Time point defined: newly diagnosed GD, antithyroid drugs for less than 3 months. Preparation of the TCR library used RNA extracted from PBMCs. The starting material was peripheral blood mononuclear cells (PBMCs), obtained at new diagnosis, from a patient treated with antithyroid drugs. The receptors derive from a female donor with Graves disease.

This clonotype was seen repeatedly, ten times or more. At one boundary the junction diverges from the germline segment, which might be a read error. In DNA form, the CDR3 reads TGCGCCAGCAGCCAACAAACCGCGGGGGGCTACGAGCAGTACTTC. This sequence encodes CASSQQTAGGYEQYF. J is TRBJ2-7 and V is TRBV7-2; 8 bases fit TRBD2. The germline V gene has CDR1 SGHTA and CDR2 FQGNSA. The CDR3 sequence is 15 residues long.

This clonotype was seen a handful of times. CDR3 region: CASSFNSHTGTNSPLHF. The CDR3 nucleotides read TGCGCCAGCAGCTTCAACTCCCATACAGGGACCAATTCACCCCTCCACTTT. The V gene is TRBV4-3, the J gene TRBJ1-6; D is perhaps TRBD1 (6 bases). V dropped 5 bases and J dropped 7 bases, with 21 bases sitting between them. In germline, CDR1 is LGHNA, CDR2 YSLEER. The CDR3 loop spans 17 amino acids.

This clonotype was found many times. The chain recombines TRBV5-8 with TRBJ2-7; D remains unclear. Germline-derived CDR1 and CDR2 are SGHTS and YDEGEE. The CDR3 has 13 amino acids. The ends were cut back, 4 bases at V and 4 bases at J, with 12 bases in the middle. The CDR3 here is CASSQEETYEQYF. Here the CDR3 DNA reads TGTGCCAGCAGCCAAGAAGAAACTTACGAGCAGTACTTC. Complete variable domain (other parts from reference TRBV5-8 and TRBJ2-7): EAGVTQSPTHLIKTRGQQATLRCSPISGHTSVYWYQQALGLGLQFLLWYDEGEERNRGNFPPRFSGRQFPNYSSELNVNALELEDSALYLCASSQEETYEQYFGPGTRLTVT.

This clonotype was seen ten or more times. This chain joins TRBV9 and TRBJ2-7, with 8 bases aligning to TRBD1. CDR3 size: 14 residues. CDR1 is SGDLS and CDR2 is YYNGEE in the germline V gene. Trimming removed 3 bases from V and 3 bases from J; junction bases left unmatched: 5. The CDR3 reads CASSGQGLFYEQYF. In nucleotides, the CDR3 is TGTGCCAGCAGCGGACAGGGGCTATTCTACGAGCAGTACTTC.

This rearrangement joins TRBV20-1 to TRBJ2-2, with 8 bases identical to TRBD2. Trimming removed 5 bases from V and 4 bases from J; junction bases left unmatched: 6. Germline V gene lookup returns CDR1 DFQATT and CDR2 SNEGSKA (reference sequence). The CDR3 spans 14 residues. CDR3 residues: CSALPGGFTGELFF. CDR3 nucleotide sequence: TGCAGTGCTCTCCCGGGGGGGTTCACCGGGGAGCTGTTTTTT.

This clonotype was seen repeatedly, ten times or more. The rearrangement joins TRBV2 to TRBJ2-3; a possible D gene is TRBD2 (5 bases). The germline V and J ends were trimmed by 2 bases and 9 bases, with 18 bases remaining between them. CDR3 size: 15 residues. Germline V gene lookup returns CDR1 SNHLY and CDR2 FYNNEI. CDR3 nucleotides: TGTGCCAGCAGTGAACGTTCGGGAACGACTCACACGCAGTATTTT. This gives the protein CASSERSGTTHTQYF.

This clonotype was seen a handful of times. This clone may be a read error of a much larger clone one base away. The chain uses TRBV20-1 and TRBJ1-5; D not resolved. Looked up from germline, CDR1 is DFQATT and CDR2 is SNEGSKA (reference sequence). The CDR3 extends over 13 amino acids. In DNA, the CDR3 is TGCAGTGCTAGTCGGGATTCCAATCAGCCCCAGCGTTTT. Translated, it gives CSASRDSNQPQRF.

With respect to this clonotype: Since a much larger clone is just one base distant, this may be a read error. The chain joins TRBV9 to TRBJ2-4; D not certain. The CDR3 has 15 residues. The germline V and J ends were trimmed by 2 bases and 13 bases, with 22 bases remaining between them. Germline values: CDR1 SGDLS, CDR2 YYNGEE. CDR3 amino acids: CASSVSPDGTNEQYF. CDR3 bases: TGTGCCAGCAGCGTGTCCCCGGACGGAACCAATGAGCAGTACTTC.

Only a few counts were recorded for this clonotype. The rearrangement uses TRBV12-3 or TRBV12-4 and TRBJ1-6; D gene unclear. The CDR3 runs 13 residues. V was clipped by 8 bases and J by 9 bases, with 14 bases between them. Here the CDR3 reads CASRNGQISPLHF. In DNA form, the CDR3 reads TGTGCCAGCCGCAACGGGCAAATTTCACCCCTCCACTTT.

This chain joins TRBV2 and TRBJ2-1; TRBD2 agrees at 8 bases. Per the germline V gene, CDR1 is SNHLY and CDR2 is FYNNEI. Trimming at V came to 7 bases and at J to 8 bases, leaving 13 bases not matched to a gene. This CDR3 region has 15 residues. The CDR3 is CASINPGTRSDEQFF. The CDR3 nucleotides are TGTGCCAGCATTAACCCAGGGACTAGATCGGATGAGCAGTTCTTC.

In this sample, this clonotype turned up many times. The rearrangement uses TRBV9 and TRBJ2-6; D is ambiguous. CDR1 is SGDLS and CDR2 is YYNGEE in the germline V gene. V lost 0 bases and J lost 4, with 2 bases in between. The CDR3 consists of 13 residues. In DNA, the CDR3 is TGTGCCAGCAGCGTAGACGGGGCCAACGTCCTGACTTTC. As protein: CASSVDGANVLTF. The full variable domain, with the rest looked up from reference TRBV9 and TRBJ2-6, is DSGVTQTPKHLITATGQRVTLRCSPRSGDLSVYWYQQSLDQGLQFLIQYYNGEERAKGNILERFSAQQFPDLHSELNLSSLELGDSALYFCASSVDGANVLTFGAGSRLTVL.

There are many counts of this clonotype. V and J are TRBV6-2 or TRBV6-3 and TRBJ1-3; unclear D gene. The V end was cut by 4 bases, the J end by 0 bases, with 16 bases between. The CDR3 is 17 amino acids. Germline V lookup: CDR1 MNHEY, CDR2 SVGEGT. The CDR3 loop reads CASSSGLAGTSGNTIYF. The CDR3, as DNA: TGTGCCAGCAGTTCCGGACTGGCGGGAACCTCTGGAAACACCATATATTTT.

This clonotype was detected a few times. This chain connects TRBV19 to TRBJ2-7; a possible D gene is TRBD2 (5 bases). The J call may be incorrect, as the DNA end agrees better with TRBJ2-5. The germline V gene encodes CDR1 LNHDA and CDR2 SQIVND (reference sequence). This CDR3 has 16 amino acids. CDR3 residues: CASSVSSFDREETQYF. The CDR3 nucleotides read TGTGCCAGTAGTGTGTCTAGCTTCGACCGGGAAGAGACCCAGTACTTC.

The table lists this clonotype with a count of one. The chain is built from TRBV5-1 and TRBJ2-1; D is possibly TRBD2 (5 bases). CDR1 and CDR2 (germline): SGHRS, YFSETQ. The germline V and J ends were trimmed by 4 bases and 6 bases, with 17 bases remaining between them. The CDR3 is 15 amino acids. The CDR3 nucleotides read TGCGCCAGCAGCGCGGGTGGGGATTTGGTCAATGAGCAGTTCTTC. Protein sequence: CASSAGGDLVNEQFF.

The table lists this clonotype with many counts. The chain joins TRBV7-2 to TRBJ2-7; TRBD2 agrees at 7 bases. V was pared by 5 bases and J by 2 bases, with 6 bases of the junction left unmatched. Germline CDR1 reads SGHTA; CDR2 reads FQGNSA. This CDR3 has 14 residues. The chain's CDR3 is CASSPGLEAYEQYF. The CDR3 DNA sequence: TGTGCCAGCAGCCCCGGACTAGAAGCCTACGAGCAGTACTTC. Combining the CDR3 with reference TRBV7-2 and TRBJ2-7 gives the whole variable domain GAGVSQSPSNKVTEKGKDVELRCDPISGHTALYWYRQSLGQGLEFLIYFQGNSAPDKSGLPSDRFSAERTGGSVSTLTIQRTQQEDSAVYLCASSPGLEAYEQYFGPGTRLTVT.

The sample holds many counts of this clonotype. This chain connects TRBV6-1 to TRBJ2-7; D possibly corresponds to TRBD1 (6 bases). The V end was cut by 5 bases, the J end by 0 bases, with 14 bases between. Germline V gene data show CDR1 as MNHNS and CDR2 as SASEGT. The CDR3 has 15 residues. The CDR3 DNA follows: TGTGCCAGCAGTAACCGGGACATAATCTCCTACGAGCAGTACTTC. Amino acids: CASSNRDIISYEQYF.

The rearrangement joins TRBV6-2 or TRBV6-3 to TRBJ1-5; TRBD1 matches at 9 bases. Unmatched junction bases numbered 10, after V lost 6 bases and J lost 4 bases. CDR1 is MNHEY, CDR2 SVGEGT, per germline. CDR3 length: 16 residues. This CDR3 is CASSHPRQGENQPQHF. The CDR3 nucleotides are TGTGCCAGCAGCCACCCGCGACAGGGGGAGAATCAGCCCCAGCATTTT.

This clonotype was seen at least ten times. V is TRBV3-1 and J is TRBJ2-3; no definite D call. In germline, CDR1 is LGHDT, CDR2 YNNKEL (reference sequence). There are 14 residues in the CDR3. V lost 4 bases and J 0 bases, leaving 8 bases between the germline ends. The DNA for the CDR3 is TGTGCCAGCAGCCGCAGAGCTAGCACAGATACGCAGTATTTT. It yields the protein CASSRRASTDTQYF.